These T cell receptor beta chains were read from a single sample in a study of monozygotic twins with inflammatory bowel disease. Using the 5' RACE reads, TCRdb records one entry per CDR3 protein without DNA. The sample table includes 200,000 to 250,000 distinct CDR3 sequences. The material sequenced was blood. The receptor source for this set is a human donor with ulcerative colitis or Crohn's disease, or a healthy co-twin of an affected twin (not recorded which). Each CDR3 is given with its conserved first and last residue.

V,J,CDR3
TRBV28,TRBJ1-5,CASSGYSRQGAAEPQHF
TRBV11-3,TRBJ2-3,CASSLFPGPAENTQYF
TRBV14,TRBJ2-3,CASSRFQGADTQYF
TRBV20-1,TRBJ2-3,CSASRGTEGPTDTQYF
TRBV6-5,TRBJ2-2,CASSSQGPTGELFF
TRBV14,TRBJ2-7,CASSRRPGQGFYEQYF
TRBV7-6,TRBJ2-1,CASSDMVGTAPSLEQFF
TRBV12-3/TRBV12-4,TRBJ2-6,CASSPRGGGANVLTF
TRBV18,TRBJ1-5,CASSPEGNQPQHF
TRBV7-9,TRBJ2-1,CASSPRGEQFF
TRBV7-9,TRBJ2-1,CASSRGAGNPYNEQFF
TRBV20-1,TRBJ2-1,CSATSGRAYNEQFF
TRBV7-9,TRBJ1-2,CASSLMGTVYGYTF
TRBV6-5,TRBJ1-6,CASSNRGYNSPLHF
TRBV12-3/TRBV12-4,TRBJ1-3,CASSHSWGRAGNTIYF
TRBV2,TRBJ1-2,CASRLDSNYGYTF
TRBV20-1,TRBJ2-7,CSATTANTYEQYF
TRBV5-1,TRBJ1-2,CASRVADYGYTF
TRBV20-1,TRBJ2-1,CSAKAGGTEQFF
TRBV2,TRBJ1-6,CASRGPLVPNNSPLHF
TRBV12-3/TRBV12-4,TRBJ1-5,CASSFKGIGLGQPQHF
TRBV5-1,TRBJ2-6,CASSTGDRAGANVLTF
TRBV5-5,TRBJ2-3,CASSPGRGRHDTDTQYF
TRBV12-3/TRBV12-4,TRBJ2-7,CASTPGQGTYEQYF
TRBV20-1,TRBJ2-2,CSTRGLANTGELFF
TRBV4-2,TRBJ2-7,CASSQSWGNVYEQYF
TRBV27,TRBJ1-2,CASSFRTGENYGYTF
TRBV5-1,TRBJ2-3,CASSLTSGGADTQYF
TRBV18,TRBJ2-1,CASAEGGPPHEQFF
TRBV6-5,TRBJ2-1,CASSFRGTHYNEQFF
TRBV5-1,TRBJ2-5,CASSWGTLGQETQYF
TRBV7-9,TRBJ1-1,CASSRDRIEAFF
TRBV20-1,TRBJ2-2,CSAAPNKNTGELFF
TRBV6-2/TRBV6-3,TRBJ2-4,CASSPLQREISLAKNIQYF
TRBV20-1,TRBJ2-1,CSAKAGRVGLAGINEQFF
TRBV20-1,TRBJ1-2,CSASDGPYGYTF